These T cell receptor beta chains were read from a single sample in a study of cytomegalovirus exposure and HLA in healthy donors. TCRdb keeps only in-frame clones here, not all; method: immunoSEQ multiplex PCR. The sample table includes about 200,000 clones. Sequenced sample: PBMCs. Receptor source: a girl aged 2 to 9 in good health and CMV-seropositive. The conserved cysteine and the conserved F or W are not part of the CDR3 here.

v_call	cdr3_aa
TRBV6-5	ASAPSGSSYNEQF
TRBV5-1	ASSLTDRANYGYT
TRBV5-6	ASSLGLGTYQETQY
TRBV5-1	ASSLSGDKAKNIQY
TRBV30	AWSVREWERPQH
TRBV29-1	SVGALGEQF
TRBV6-1	ASSERGGLAGARSGNEQF
TRBV28	ASGRQSSYEQY
TRBV13	ASSMGLADYNEQF
TRBV7-9	ASSPRGPNTEAF
TRBV7-8	ASSATGYTEAF
TRBV6-6	ASSFRENTEAF
TRBV29-1	SVEQGTTEAF
TRBV5-1	ASSKRTGVIIEAF
TRBV7-2	ASSLPSRQAEGGELF
TRBV30	AWRTLAGGLRQY
TRBV2	ASSSRQGFTGELF
TRBV28	ASSKYGYT
TRBV6-6	ASTDVGPQNTIY
TRBV2	ASMGGGEETQY
TRBV19	ASSLSNQPQH
TRBV11-2	ASSLAGGSNYEQY
TRBV15	ATSRDSFGEGETQY
TRBV10-1	ASSAGANYGYT
TRBV18	ASSPGSYEQY
TRBV5-1	ASSHLKVAGNTGELF
TRBV10-3	AIRRQGADEQY
TRBV5-1	ASSLGWATTLSNEQF
TRBV5-6	ASSRQTYEQY
TRBV13	ASSRGTRNEQF
TRBV7-9	ASSLVHNWGPTQETQY
TRBV7-6	ASSFGLAGGQETQY
TRBV6-1	ASRVRTDSNTEAF
TRBV6-5	ASMTLRLQQETQY